The clone carrying this TCR beta chain was recorded at least ten times. What it recognizes is unknown. The data were taken from a study of CD8 T cells in ankylosing spondylitis. Study-level findings and limits: Seemingly characteristic of ankylosing spondylitis blood was a TCR beta motif consisting of 7 or 8 highly homologous variants. Reportedly, significant enrichment of disease-linked clones occurred in matched ankylosing spondylitis synovial fluid. Earlier reports found some motif variants in synovial fluid and blood in reactive arthritis.

CDR3 size: 15 residues. J lost 6 bases, V lost 1 base, and 2 bases had no gene match. Germline CDR1 and CDR2: MDHEN and SYDVKM. Library preparation for TCR beta used quantitative 5'-RACE with molecular barcodes. Using its own MiXCR run on the 5' RACE reads, TCRdb lists one record per CDR3 protein. This sample yields some 150,000 distinct CDR3 sequences, of which more than 40% are seen a single time; roughly 15% belongs to the top ten. Sequencing was carried out using synovial fluid, either unsorted or a sorted T cell fraction (not recorded which). This TCR was sampled from a male donor with ankylosing spondylitis. The rearrangement uses TRBV28 and TRBJ2-1, with 11 positions matching TRBD2. The CDR3 nucleotides read TGTGCCAGCAGTTTATCAGGACTAGCGGGCAATGAGCAGTTCTTC. Protein sequence: CASSLSGLAGNEQFF.